Following are 10 T cell receptor beta chains from one sample sequenced in a study of blood T cell repertoires in COVID-19. Clones were read by immunoSEQ multiplex PCR, and TCRdb kept only the in-frame ones, dropping some. The table lists a few hundred thousand clones, approximately 90% of them singletons, with 0.8% to 1% in the top ten. Sequencing was carried out using peripheral blood. These receptors were taken from a man between 18 and 35 years old with COVID-19, enrolled during active disease.

The chain has TRBV5-1 and TRBJ2-1; TRBD2 matches at 12 bases. This CDR3 has 15 amino acids. V was clipped by 5 bases and J by 5 bases; unmatched bases: 5. Germline V gene sequence: CDR1 SGHRS, CDR2 YFSETQ. CDR3 coding DNA: TGCGCCAGCAGAGCCCTAGCGGGAGGGAACAATGAGCAGTTCTTC. Its protein is CASRALAGGNNEQFF.

The chain combines TRBV6-5 with TRBJ1-1; a possible D gene is TRBD1 (6 bases). Germline lookup yields CDR1 MNHEY and CDR2 SVGAGI. Trimming cost V 0 bases and J 1 base, with 9 bases left between them. There are 15 residues in the CDR3. This CDR3 is CASSYSKQGNTEAFF. For the CDR3, the DNA is TGTGCCAGCAGTTACTCGAAACAGGGGAACACTGAAGCTTTCTTT.

This rearrangement joins TRBV7-8 to TRBJ1-6, with 10 bases that match TRBD1. CDR3 length equals 16 residues. The V gene end was trimmed by 2 bases and the J gene end by 5 bases; junction bases not matched to a gene: 3. Germline CDR1 and CDR2: SGHVS and FQNEAQ. The DNA for the CDR3 is TGTGCCAGCAGCTTACTGGGACAGGGGAATAATTCACCCCTCCACTTT. Translating gives CASSLLGQGNNSPLHF.

The V gene is TRBV5-4, the J gene TRBJ2-2; D is ambiguous. CDR3 length: 15 amino acids. Germline V gene sequence: CDR1 SGHNT, CDR2 YYREEE (reference sequence). V shed 0 bases and J shed 0 bases, with 6 bases lying between them. CDR3 protein: CASSLGAANTGELFF. The CDR3, as DNA: TGTGCCAGCAGCTTGGGGGCCGCGAACACCGGGGAGCTGTTTTTT.

The chain uses TRBV7-6 and TRBJ2-2, with a possible D match to TRBD2 (6 bases). The V gene's germline CDR1 is SGHVS and CDR2 FNYEAQ. Between the trimmed V and J ends, which lost 1 base and 4 bases, there was a span of 13 bases. This CDR3 comprises 16 residues. CDR3 bases: TGTGCCAGCAGCTTAGGAATGCTGGGAGGCACCGGGGAGCTGTTTTTT. Its protein product is CASSLGMLGGTGELFF.

The chain has TRBV2 and TRBJ2-1; tentative D call: TRBD2 (5 bases). Germline-derived CDR1 and CDR2 are SNHLY and FYNNEI. The CDR3 has 15 amino acids. The V and J ends lost 4 bases and 0 bases respectively, with 10 bases between them. CDR3 nucleotide sequence: TGTGCCAGCAGTGTTTCGGACTTCTCCTACAATGAGCAGTTCTTC. It yields the protein CASSVSDFSYNEQFF. Complete variable domain (other parts from reference TRBV2 and TRBJ2-1): EPEVTQTPSHQVTQMGQEVILRCVPISNHLYFYWYRQILGQKVEFLVSFYNNEISEKSEIFDDQFSVERPDGSNFTLKIRSTKLEDSAMYFCASSVSDFSYNEQFFGPGTRLTVL.

This clone was observed a single time. The rearrangement links TRBV19 to TRBJ1-2; 8 positions agree with TRBD1. The germline V gene encodes CDR1 LNHDA and CDR2 SQIVND (reference sequence). Trimming removed 4 bases from V and 1 base from J; junction bases left unmatched: 2. The CDR3 sequence is 14 residues long. CDR3 sequence reads: CASSTGGDNYGYTF. The CDR3, as DNA: TGTGCCAGTAGTACAGGGGGCGATAACTATGGCTACACCTTC.

The chain links TRBV4-1 to TRBJ2-7; perhaps TRBD2 as D (6 bases). V gave up 3 bases and J gave up 3 bases, with 9 bases separating them. The CDR3 length is 13 residues. CDR1 and CDR2 from the germline V gene are MGHRA and YSYEKL. CDR3 sequence reads: CASSHPGSYEQYF. CDR3 nucleotides: TGCGCCAGCAGCCACCCCGGGAGCTACGAGCAGTACTTC.

In DNA form, the CDR3 reads TGTGCCAGCAGCTCACGACAGGGGGCGTACAATGAGCAGTTCTTC. Residues: CASSSRQGAYNEQFF. The chain recombines TRBV5-4 with TRBJ2-1, with 10 bases fitting TRBD1. With V trimmed by 3 bases and J by 4 bases, 4 bases remained unmatched. This CDR3 region has 15 residues. The germline V gene encodes CDR1 SGHNT and CDR2 YYREEE (reference sequence).

The V and J genes are TRBV7-3 and TRBJ2-1, with D perhaps matching TRBD2 (7 bases). The CDR3 sequence is 16 residues long. V lost 0 bases and J 1 base, leaving 10 bases between the germline ends. Germline CDR1 SGHTA, CDR2 FQGTGA. CDR3 loop: CASSLTRGGSYNEQFF. CDR3 DNA sequence: TGTGCCAGCAGCTTAACTAGGGGGGGTTCCTACAATGAGCAGTTCTTC.